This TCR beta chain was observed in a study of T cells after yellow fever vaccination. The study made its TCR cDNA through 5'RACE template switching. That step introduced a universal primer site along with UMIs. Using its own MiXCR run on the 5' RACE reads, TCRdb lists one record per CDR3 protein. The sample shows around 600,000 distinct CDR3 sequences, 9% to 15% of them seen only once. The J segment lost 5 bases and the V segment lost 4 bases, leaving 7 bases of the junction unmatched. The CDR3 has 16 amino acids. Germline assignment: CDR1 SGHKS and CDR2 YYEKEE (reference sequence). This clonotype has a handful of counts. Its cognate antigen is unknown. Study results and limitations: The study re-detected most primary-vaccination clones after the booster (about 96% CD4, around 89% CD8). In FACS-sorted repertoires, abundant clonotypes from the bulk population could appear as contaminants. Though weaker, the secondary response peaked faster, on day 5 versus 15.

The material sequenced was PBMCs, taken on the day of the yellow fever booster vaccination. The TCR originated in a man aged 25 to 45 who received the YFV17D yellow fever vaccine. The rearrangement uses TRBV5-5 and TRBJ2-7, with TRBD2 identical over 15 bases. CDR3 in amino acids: CASSRTSGRALHEQYF. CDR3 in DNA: TGTGCCAGCAGCCGGACTAGCGGGAGGGCCCTACACGAGCAGTACTTC.